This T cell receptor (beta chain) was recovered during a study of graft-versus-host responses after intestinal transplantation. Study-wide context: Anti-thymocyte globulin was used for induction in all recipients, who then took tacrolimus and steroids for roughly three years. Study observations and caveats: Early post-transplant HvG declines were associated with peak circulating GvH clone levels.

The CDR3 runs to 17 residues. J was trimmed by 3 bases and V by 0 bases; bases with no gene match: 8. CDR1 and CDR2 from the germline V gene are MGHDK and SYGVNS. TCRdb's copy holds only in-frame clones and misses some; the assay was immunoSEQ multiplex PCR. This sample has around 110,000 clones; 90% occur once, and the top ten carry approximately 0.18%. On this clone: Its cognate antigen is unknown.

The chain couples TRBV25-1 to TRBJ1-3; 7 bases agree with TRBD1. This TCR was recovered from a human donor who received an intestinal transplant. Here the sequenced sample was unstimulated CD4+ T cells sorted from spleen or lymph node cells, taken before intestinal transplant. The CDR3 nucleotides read TGTGCCAGCAGTGAATATAGGACAGGTCCAATTGGAAACACCATATATTTT. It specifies CASSEYRTGPIGNTIYF.